The rows below give T cell receptor beta chains drawn from one sample of a study of metastatic and nonmetastatic thyroid tumors. TCRdb redid the clone calls on the PCR reads using MiXCR. The sample lists some 28,000 clones; under 25% were seen once. Sequencing was performed on blood. These receptors were taken from a female donor with papillary thyroid cancer or a benign thyroid nodule (not recorded which). Some clones in this sample may be carry-over from other donors' samples. Both conserved end residues are part of each CDR3. Fields, in order: D gene, clone size, V gene, J gene, CDR3 protein, CDR3 DNA. D genes are given only for firm matches. The size entry is marked missing in some rows and otherwise reads once, few, many or a size class.

d_call: TRBD1
clone_size: many
v_call: TRBV6-1
j_call: TRBJ2-2
cdr3_aa: CASSVPPGQGATGELFF
cdr3_nt: TGTGCCAGCAGTGTACCCCCGGGACAGGGGGCCACCGGGGAGCTGTTTTTT

d_call: .
clone_size: many
v_call: TRBV18
j_call: TRBJ1-4
cdr3_aa: CASSGTGPEEKLFF
cdr3_nt: TGTGCCAGCTCGGGGACTGGCCCAGAAGAAAAACTGTTTTTT

d_call: TRBD1
clone_size: .
v_call: TRBV30
j_call: TRBJ1-6
cdr3_aa: CAWSVRDRANSPLHF
cdr3_nt: TGTGCCTGGAGTGTCCGAGACAGGGCTAATTCACCCCTCCACTTT

d_call: .
clone_size: many
v_call: TRBV24-1
j_call: TRBJ2-1
cdr3_aa: CATSEGFQGNEQFF
cdr3_nt: TGTGCCACCAGTGAAGGATTCCAGGGAAATGAGCAGTTCTTC

d_call: .
clone_size: few
v_call: TRBV19
j_call: TRBJ1-2
cdr3_aa: CASSPTGGFYGYTF
cdr3_nt: TGTGCCAGTAGTCCGACAGGTGGATTCTATGGCTACACCTTC

d_call: .
clone_size: many
v_call: TRBV10-1
j_call: TRBJ2-1
cdr3_aa: CASSDSYNEQFF
cdr3_nt: TGCGCCAGCAGTGACTCATACAATGAGCAGTTCTTC

d_call: .
clone_size: medium-sized
v_call: TRBV4-1
j_call: TRBJ2-7
cdr3_aa: CASSARDTKEYEQYF
cdr3_nt: TGCGCCAGCAGCGCCCGGGACACCAAAGAGTACGAGCAGTACTTC

d_call: TRBD1
clone_size: many
v_call: TRBV5-6
j_call: TRBJ2-7
cdr3_aa: CASSLGTGASVSYEQYF
cdr3_nt: TGTGCCAGCAGCTTGGGGACAGGGGCGTCCGTCTCCTACGAGCAGTACTTC

d_call: TRBD1
clone_size: few
v_call: TRBV6-2/TRBV6-3
j_call: TRBJ2-7
cdr3_aa: CASSTGTGGEQYF
cdr3_nt: TGTGCCAGCAGTACCGGGACAGGGGGAGAGCAGTACTTC

d_call: .
clone_size: many
v_call: TRBV11-3
j_call: TRBJ2-3
cdr3_aa: CASSGPGGPDTQYF
cdr3_nt: TGTGCCAGCAGCGGGCCTGGTGGACCAGATACGCAGTATTTT

d_call: TRBD2
clone_size: medium-sized
v_call: TRBV19
j_call: TRBJ2-7
cdr3_aa: CASSKELAGTYEQYF
cdr3_nt: TGTGCCAGTAGTAAAGAACTAGCGGGGACCTACGAGCAGTACTTC

d_call: .
clone_size: .
v_call: TRBV5-1
j_call: TRBJ2-3
cdr3_aa: CASSLGQRETQYF
cdr3_nt: TGCGCCAGCAGCTTGGGACAGCGAGAGACGCAGTATTTT

d_call: .
clone_size: .
v_call: TRBV20-1
j_call: TRBJ1-2
cdr3_aa: CSAIYPGGLAYTF
cdr3_nt: TGCAGTGCTATCTACCCGGGGGGATTAGCCTACACCTTC

d_call: .
clone_size: many
v_call: TRBV6-1
j_call: TRBJ2-3
cdr3_aa: CASSEASDTQYF
cdr3_nt: TGTGCCAGCAGTGAAGCGTCAGATACGCAGTATTTT

d_call: TRBD1
clone_size: medium-sized
v_call: TRBV6-2/TRBV6-3
j_call: TRBJ2-7
cdr3_aa: CASSIIPGTGNYEQYF
cdr3_nt: TGTGCCAGCAGTATAATCCCCGGGACAGGGAACTACGAGCAGTACTTC

d_call: TRBD1
clone_size: many
v_call: TRBV27
j_call: TRBJ2-7
cdr3_aa: CASSPRTGHEQYF
cdr3_nt: TGTGCCAGCAGTCCCCGGACAGGTCACGAGCAGTACTTC